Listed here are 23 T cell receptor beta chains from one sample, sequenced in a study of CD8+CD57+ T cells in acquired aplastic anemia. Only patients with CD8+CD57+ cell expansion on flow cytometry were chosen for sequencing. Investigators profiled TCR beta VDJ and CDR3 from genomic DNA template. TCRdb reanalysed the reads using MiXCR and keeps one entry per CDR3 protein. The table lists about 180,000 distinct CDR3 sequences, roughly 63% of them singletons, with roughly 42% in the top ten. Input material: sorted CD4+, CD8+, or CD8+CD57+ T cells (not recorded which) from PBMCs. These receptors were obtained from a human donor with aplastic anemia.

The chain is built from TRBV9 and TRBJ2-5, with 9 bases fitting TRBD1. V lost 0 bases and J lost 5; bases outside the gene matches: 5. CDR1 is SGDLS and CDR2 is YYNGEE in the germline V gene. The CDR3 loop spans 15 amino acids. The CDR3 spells CASSVEGTGRETQYF. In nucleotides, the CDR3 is TGTGCCAGCAGCGTAGAGGGGACAGGGAGGGAGACCCAGTACTTC.

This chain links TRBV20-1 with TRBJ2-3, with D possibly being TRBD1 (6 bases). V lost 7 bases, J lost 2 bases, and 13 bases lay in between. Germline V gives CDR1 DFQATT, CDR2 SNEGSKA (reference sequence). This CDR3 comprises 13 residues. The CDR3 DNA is TGCAGTGAGGACAGAGTTGCCACAGATACGCAGTATTTT. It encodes CSEDRVATDTQYF.

This CDR3 reads CSTTGGTSTDTQYF. Written as DNA, the CDR3 is TGCAGCACAACCGGGGGCACTAGCACAGATACGCAGTATTTT. The chain has TRBV29-1 and TRBJ2-3; possibly TRBD1 or TRBD2 for D (6 bases each). The germline V and J ends were trimmed by 8 bases and 0 bases, with 15 bases remaining between them. The CDR3 sequence is 14 residues long. Germline CDR1 SQVTM, CDR2 ANQGSEA.

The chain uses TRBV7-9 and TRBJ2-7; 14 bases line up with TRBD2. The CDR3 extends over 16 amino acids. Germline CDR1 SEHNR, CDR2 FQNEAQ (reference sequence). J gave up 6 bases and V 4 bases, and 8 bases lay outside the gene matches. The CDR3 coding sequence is TGTGCCAGCAGCTCTCGACTAGCGGGGGGGCCCCTCGAGCAGTACTTC. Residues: CASSSRLAGGPLEQYF.

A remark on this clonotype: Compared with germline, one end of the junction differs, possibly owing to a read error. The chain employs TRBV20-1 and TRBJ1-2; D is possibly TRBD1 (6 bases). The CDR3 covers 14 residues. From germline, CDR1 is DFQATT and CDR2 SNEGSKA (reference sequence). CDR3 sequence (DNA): TGCAGTGCTGGAGAGCCGGGGGCGAACTATGGCTACACCTTC. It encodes CSAGEPGANYGYTF.

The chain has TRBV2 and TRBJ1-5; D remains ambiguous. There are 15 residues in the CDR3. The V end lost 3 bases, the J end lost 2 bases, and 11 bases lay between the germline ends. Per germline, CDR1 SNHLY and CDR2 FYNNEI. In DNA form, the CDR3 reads TGTGCCAGCAGTGATCCCCCCAGCGGCAATCAGCCCCAGCATTTT. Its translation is CASSDPPSGNQPQHF. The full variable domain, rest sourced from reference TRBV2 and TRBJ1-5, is EPEVTQTPSHQVTQMGQEVILRCVPISNHLYFYWYRQILGQKVEFLVSFYNNEISEKSEIFDDQFSVERPDGSNFTLKIRSTKLEDSAMYFCASSDPPSGNQPQHFGDGTRLSIL.

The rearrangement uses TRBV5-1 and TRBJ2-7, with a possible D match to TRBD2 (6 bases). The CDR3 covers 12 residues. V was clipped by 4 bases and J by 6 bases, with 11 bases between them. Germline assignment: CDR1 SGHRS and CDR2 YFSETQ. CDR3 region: CASSPRGAEQYF. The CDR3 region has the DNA TGCGCCAGCAGCCCTCGCGGGGCCGAGCAGTACTTC.

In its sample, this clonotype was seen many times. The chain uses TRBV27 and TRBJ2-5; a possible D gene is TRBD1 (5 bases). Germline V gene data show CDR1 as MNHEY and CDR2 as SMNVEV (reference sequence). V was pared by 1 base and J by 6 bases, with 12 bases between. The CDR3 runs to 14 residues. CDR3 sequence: CASSLFWGSQTQYF. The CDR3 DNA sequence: TGTGCCAGCAGTTTATTTTGGGGCAGCCAGACCCAGTACTTC.

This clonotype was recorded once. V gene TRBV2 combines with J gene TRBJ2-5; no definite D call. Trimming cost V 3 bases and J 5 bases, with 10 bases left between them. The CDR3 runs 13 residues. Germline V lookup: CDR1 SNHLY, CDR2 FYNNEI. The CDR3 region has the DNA TGTGCCAGCAGTGACCGTGTATGGGAGACCCAGTACTTC. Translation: CASSDRVWETQYF.

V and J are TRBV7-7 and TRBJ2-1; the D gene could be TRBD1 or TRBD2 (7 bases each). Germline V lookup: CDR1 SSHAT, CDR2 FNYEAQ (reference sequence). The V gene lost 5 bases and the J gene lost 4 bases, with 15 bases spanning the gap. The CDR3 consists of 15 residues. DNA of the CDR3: TGTGCCAGCAGCCTTTCAGGGGGGGCTTACAATGAGCAGTTCTTC. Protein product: CASSLSGGAYNEQFF.

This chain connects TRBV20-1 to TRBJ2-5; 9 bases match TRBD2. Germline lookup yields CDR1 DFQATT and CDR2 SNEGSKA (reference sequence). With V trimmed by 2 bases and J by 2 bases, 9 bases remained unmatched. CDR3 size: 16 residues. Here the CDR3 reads CSARRRSGGPQETQYF. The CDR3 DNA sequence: TGCAGTGCTAGAAGGAGGAGCGGGGGGCCGCAAGAGACCCAGTACTTC.

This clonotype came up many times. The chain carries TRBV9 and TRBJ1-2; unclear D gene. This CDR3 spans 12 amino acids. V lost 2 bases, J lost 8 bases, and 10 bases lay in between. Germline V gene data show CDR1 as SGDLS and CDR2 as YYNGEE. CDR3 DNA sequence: TGTGCCAGCAGCGTCCCCCAGCCCGGCTACACCTTC. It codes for CASSVPQPGYTF.

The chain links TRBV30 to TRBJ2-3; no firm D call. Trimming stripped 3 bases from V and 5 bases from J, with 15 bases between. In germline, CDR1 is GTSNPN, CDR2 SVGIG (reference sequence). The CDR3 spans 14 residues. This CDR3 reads CAWRPSAWVDTQYF. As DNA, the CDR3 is TGTGCCTGGAGGCCCTCCGCGTGGGTAGATACGCAGTATTTT.

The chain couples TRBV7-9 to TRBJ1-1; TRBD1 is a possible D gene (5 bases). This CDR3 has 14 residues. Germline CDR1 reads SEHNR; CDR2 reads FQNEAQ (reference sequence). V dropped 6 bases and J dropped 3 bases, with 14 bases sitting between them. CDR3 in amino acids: CASRHRFEDTEAFF. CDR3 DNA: TGTGCCAGCAGACACAGGTTTGAAGACACTGAAGCTTTCTTT.

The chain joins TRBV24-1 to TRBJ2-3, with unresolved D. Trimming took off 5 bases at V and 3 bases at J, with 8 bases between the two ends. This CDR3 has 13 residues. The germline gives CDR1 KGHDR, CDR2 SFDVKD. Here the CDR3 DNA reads TGTGCCACCAGTGCGGTGGATACAGATACGCAGTATTTT. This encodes CATSAVDTDTQYF.

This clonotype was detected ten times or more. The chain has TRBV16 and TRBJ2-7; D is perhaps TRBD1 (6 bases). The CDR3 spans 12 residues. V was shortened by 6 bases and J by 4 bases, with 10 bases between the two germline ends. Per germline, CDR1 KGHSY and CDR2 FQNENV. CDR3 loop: CASRGTSYEQYF. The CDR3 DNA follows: TGTGCCAGCAGAGGGACATCGTACGAGCAGTACTTC.

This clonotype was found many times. The CDR3 spells CASSQLSGVGDEQYF. The DNA of the CDR3 is TGTGCCAGCAGCCAATTATCAGGGGTAGGCGACGAGCAGTACTTC. V gene TRBV7-6 combines with J gene TRBJ2-7; tentatively, D is TRBD1 (6 bases). V was cut by 5 bases and J by 5 bases, with 19 bases left in between. The germline V gene has CDR1 SGHVS and CDR2 FNYEAQ. The CDR3 runs 15 residues.

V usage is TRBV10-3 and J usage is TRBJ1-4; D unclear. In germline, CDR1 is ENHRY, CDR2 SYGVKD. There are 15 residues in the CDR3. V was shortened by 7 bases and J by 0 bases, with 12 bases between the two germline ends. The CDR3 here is CAIKSDGATNEKLFF. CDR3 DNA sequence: TGTGCCATCAAATCTGACGGCGCAACTAATGAAAAACTGTTTTTT.

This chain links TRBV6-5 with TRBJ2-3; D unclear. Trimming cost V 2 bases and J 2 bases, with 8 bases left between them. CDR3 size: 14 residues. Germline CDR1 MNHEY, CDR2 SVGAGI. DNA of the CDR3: TGTGCCAGCAGTTACAGGGTTGCCACAGATACGCAGTATTTT. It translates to CASSYRVATDTQYF.

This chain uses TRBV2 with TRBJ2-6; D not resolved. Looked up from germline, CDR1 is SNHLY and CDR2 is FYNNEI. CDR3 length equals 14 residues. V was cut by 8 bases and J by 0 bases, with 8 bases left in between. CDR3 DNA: TGTGCCAGCGTCAGACTCTCTGGGGCCAACGTCCTGACTTTC. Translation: CASVRLSGANVLTF.

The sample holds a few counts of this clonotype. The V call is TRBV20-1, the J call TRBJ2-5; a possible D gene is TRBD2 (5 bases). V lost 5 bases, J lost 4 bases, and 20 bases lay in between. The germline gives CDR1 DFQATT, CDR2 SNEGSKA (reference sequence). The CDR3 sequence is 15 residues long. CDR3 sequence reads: CSARGRTGVGETQYF. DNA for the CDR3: TGCAGTGCTCGAGGGCGGACCGGGGTGGGAGAGACCCAGTACTTC.

The chain's CDR3 is CASSRGQGSTYEQYF. The CDR3 nucleotides read TGCGCCAGCAGCAGAGGACAGGGAAGCACCTACGAGCAGTACTTC. The chain has TRBV10-1 and TRBJ2-7; 8 bases agree with TRBD1. The CDR3 is made up of 15 amino acids. The germline V gene has CDR1 WNHNN and CDR2 SYGVQD (reference sequence). The trim removed 6 bases at V and 2 bases at J, leaving 9 bases unmatched.

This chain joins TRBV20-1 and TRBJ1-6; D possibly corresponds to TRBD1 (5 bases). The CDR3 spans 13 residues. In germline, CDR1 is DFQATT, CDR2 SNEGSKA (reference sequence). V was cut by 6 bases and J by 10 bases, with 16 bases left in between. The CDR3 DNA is TGCAGTGCGGGGGAGGGGTGGCGCTCACCCCTCCACTTT. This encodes CSAGEGWRSPLHF.